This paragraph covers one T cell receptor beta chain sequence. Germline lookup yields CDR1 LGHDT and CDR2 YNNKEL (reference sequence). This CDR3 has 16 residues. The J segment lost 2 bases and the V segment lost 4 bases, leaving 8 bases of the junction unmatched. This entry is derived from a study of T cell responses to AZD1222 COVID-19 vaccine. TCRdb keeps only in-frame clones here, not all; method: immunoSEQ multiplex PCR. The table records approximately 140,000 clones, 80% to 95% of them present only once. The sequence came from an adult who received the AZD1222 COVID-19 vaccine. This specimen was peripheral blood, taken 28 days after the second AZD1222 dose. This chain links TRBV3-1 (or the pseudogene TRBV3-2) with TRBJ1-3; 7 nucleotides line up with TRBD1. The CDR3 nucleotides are TGTGCCAGCAGCCCTTGGACAGGCGGCCCTGGAAACACCATATATTTT. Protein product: CASSPWTGGPGNTIYF.